These T cell receptor beta chains were read from a single sample in a study of T cells in Graves' hyperthyroidism and ophthalmopathy. TCRdb called the multiplex PCR reads again in MiXCR, with one record for every CDR3 protein. The sample has a few hundred thousand distinct CDR3 sequences, under 25% seen once. The sample taken for sequencing was blood. The receptor source for this set is a man between 18 and 29 years old with Graves' hyperthyroidism. Each CDR3 is given without its conserved first and last residue. Fields, in order: J gene, V gene, CDR3 protein.

j_call: TRBJ2-5
v_call: TRBV18
cdr3_aa: ASSPSLGRQETQY

j_call: TRBJ2-7
v_call: TRBV20-1
cdr3_aa: SASRGREYEQY

j_call: TRBJ2-4
v_call: TRBV14
cdr3_aa: ASRAGQGGIQY

j_call: TRBJ1-5
v_call: TRBV28
cdr3_aa: ASSPRQSDQPQH

j_call: TRBJ1-1
v_call: TRBV19
cdr3_aa: ASSTLQGGDTEAF

j_call: TRBJ2-7
v_call: TRBV28
cdr3_aa: ASSLGRAEQY

j_call: TRBJ2-7
v_call: TRBV5-1
cdr3_aa: ASSSYGRGSEQY

j_call: TRBJ1-1
v_call: TRBV20-1
cdr3_aa: SAGGRDRALMNTEAF

j_call: TRBJ2-5
v_call: TRBV12-3/TRBV12-4
cdr3_aa: ASSSGTGAEETQY

j_call: TRBJ1-1
v_call: TRBV6-1
cdr3_aa: ASSLTLEALNTEAF

j_call: TRBJ1-5
v_call: TRBV28
cdr3_aa: ASSLQGAWNQPQH

j_call: TRBJ2-5
v_call: TRBV9
cdr3_aa: ASSAPTSQETQY

j_call: TRBJ2-2
v_call: TRBV5-1
cdr3_aa: ASSQGLAGTGELF

j_call: TRBJ2-2
v_call: TRBV7-9
cdr3_aa: ASSFRDRGNTGELF

j_call: TRBJ1-2
v_call: TRBV6-1
cdr3_aa: ASSSGTGKAYGYT

j_call: TRBJ1-2
v_call: TRBV6-2/TRBV6-3
cdr3_aa: ASANGRGGDGYGYT

j_call: TRBJ1-5
v_call: TRBV19
cdr3_aa: ATRDRLRDQPQH

j_call: TRBJ2-2
v_call: TRBV2
cdr3_aa: ARARGGTGELF

j_call: TRBJ2-7
v_call: TRBV10-3
cdr3_aa: AISESEGIVEQY

j_call: TRBJ2-3
v_call: TRBV6-2/TRBV6-3
cdr3_aa: ASSHLQAGGTDTQY

j_call: TRBJ1-5
v_call: TRBV2
cdr3_aa: ASSDTYSNQPQH

j_call: TRBJ1-5
v_call: TRBV27
cdr3_aa: ASSPQESYSNQPQH

j_call: TRBJ1-1
v_call: TRBV9
cdr3_aa: ASSVGTGATEAF

j_call: TRBJ2-7
v_call: TRBV6-5
cdr3_aa: ASSSRRGSYEQY

j_call: TRBJ2-1
v_call: TRBV11-3
cdr3_aa: ASSLVRGKQF

j_call: TRBJ1-1
v_call: TRBV2
cdr3_aa: ASSKDRATEAF

j_call: TRBJ1-6
v_call: TRBV4-1
cdr3_aa: ASSQDGTASSYNSPLH

j_call: TRBJ1-5
v_call: TRBV19
cdr3_aa: ASTAGGLVQPQH

j_call: TRBJ2-7
v_call: TRBV11-2
cdr3_aa: ASNPPGRSYEQY

j_call: TRBJ2-7
v_call: TRBV12-3/TRBV12-4
cdr3_aa: ASTPRVGYEQY

j_call: TRBJ1-1
v_call: TRBV27
cdr3_aa: ASSTQGITEAF

j_call: TRBJ1-6
v_call: TRBV6-1
cdr3_aa: ASRDSSLH

j_call: TRBJ2-7
v_call: TRBV6-2/TRBV6-3
cdr3_aa: ASSYSMRRVSYEQY

j_call: TRBJ2-7
v_call: TRBV13
cdr3_aa: ASSLGERGSYEQY

j_call: TRBJ1-1
v_call: TRBV5-1
cdr3_aa: ASSAYRGMNTEAF

j_call: TRBJ1-3
v_call: TRBV5-1
cdr3_aa: ASSGGSSGNTIY